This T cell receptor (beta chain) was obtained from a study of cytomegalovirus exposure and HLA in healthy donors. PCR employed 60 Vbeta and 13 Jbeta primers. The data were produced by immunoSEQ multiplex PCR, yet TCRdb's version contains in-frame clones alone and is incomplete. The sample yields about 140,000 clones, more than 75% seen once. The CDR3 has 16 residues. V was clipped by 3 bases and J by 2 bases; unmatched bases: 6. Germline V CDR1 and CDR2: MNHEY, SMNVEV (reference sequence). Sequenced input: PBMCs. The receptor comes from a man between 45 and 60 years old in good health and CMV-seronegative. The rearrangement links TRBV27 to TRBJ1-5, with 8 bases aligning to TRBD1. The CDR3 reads CASSLSMTGGNQPQHF. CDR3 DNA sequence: TGTGCCAGCAGTTTGTCAATGACAGGGGGCAATCAGCCCCAGCATTTT.